This section outlines one T cell receptor (beta chain) sequence together with its context. Its target is unknown. Some clones are missing from TCRdb's copy, which holds only in-frame ones; the method was immunoSEQ multiplex PCR. Found here are roughly 70,000 clones, roughly four fifths of them singletons; the top ten hold around 5.1%. This entry belongs to a study of OX40 agonist ivuxolimab in advanced cancers. Overall study findings and caveats: Among T cells, CD8+ cells averaged more expanded clones than CD4+ cells.

Sequencing was performed on CD4+ or CD8+ T cells sorted from blood, taken in a trial of the OX40 agonist ivuxolimab. The sequence was collected from an adult with an advanced solid tumor such as melanoma, head and neck, liver or kidney cancer.

The CDR3 is CASSWGAVENEQYF. The CDR3 DNA is TGTGCCAGCTCATGGGGGGCAGTGGAGAACGAGCAGTACTTC. This chain connects TRBV18 to TRBJ2-7; perhaps D is TRBD1 or TRBD2 (6 bases each). The CDR3 length is 14 residues. The germline V and J ends were trimmed by 5 bases and 5 bases, with 16 bases remaining between them. Germline V gene lookup returns CDR1 KGHSH and CDR2 LQKENI. Looking up the rest from reference TRBV18 and TRBJ2-7 gives the full variable domain: NAGVMQNPRHLVRRRGQEARLRCSPMKGHSHVYWYRQLPEEGLKFMVYLQKENIIDESGMPKERFSAEFPKEGPSILRIQQVVRGDSAAYFCASSWGAVENEQYFGPGTRLTVT.